This T cell receptor (beta chain) was captured by sequencing in a study of identical twins. This clonotype was observed at least ten times. The trim removed 4 bases at V and 3 bases at J, leaving 5 bases unmatched. Germline CDR1 reads SGHKS; CDR2 reads YYEKEE (reference sequence). The CDR3 loop spans 16 amino acids. MiXCR was run by TCRdb on the 5' RACE reads, yielding one entry per CDR3 protein. The table lists hundreds of thousands of distinct CDR3 sequences, roughly 6.2% of them singletons. The sample was naive T cells sorted from blood. The V call is TRBV5-5, the J call TRBJ2-2, with 11 bases lining up with TRBD2. This TCR derives from a man aged 18-30 years in good health. CDR3 loop: CASSRISGRDTGELFF. CDR3 bases: TGTGCCAGCAGCCGAATTAGCGGGAGGGACACCGGGGAGCTGTTTTTT.